The source of this T cell receptor beta chain is a study of T-cell memory formation after mild COVID-19. TCRdb independently ran MiXCR on the 5' RACE reads; one entry per CDR3 protein. The sample yields roughly 200,000 distinct CDR3 sequences, 16% seen once. Trimming took off 4 bases at V and 2 bases at J, with 8 bases between the two ends. Per the germline V gene, CDR1 is LGHDT and CDR2 is YNNKEL (reference sequence). This CDR3 comprises 14 residues. The chain recombines TRBV3-1 with TRBJ2-2, with D possibly being TRBD2 (6 bases). The sequencing sample was made of PBMCs or a T cell subset sorted from them (not recorded which). The sequence came from an adult woman who had mild COVID-19 (a few samples of this study predate the infection). Cell type and time point are not known. CDR3 residues: CASSPGLNTGELFF. For the CDR3, the DNA is TGTGCCAGCAGCCCGGGACTTAACACCGGGGAGCTGTTTTTT. Combining the CDR3 with reference TRBV3-1 and TRBJ2-2 gives the whole variable domain DTAVSQTPKYLVTQMGNDKSIKCEQNLGHDTMYWYKQDSKKFLKIMFSYNNKELIINETVPNRFSPKSPDKAHLNLHINSLELGDSAVYFCASSPGLNTGELFFGEGSRLTVL.